Listed below are T cell receptor beta chains from one sample, sequenced in a study of shared clonotypes between healthy human individuals. The table came from immunoSEQ multiplex PCR; TCRdb's copy has only in-frame clones and leaves some out. The profile shows 600,000 to 750,000 clones, roughly 87% of them singletons. Sequencing was performed on memory CD8+ T cells from PBMCs. The receptors were sampled from a man aged 18 to 35 in good health. Some clones in this sample may be carry-over from other donors' samples. Both conserved end residues are part of each CDR3. The order of the fields is V gene, D gene, clone size, J gene, CDR3 protein, CDR3 DNA. D genes are given only for firm matches. Where a row states a size, it is once, few, many or the class of an expanded clone; other rows omit it.

V: TRBV11-1
D: NA
size: NA
J: TRBJ2-3
CDR3: CASSLARTWGRMTPDTQYF
DNA: TGTGCCAGCAGCTTAGCGAGGACATGGGGGAGGATGACTCCGGATACGCAGTATTTT

V: TRBV10-2
D: NA
size: NA
J: TRBJ2-2
CDR3: CASSEDSNTGELFF
DNA: TGCGCCAGCAGTGAGGACTCCAACACCGGGGAGCTGTTTTTT

V: TRBV6-6
D: NA
size: NA
J: TRBJ1-1
CDR3: CASSDIGTEAFF
DNA: TGTGCCAGCAGCGACATCGGCACTGAAGCTTTCTTT

V: TRBV7-8
D: TRBD2
size: NA
J: TRBJ2-5
CDR3: CASSSLLAPGGETQYF
DNA: TGTGCCAGCAGCTCCCTACTAGCTCCGGGGGGGGAGACCCAGTACTTC

V: TRBV7-9
D: TRBD2
size: NA
J: TRBJ2-1
CDR3: CASSPLLRREGLGEQFF
DNA: TGTGCCAGCAGCCCTCTACTGAGGCGGGAGGGCCTGGGTGAGCAGTTCTTC

V: TRBV2
D: TRBD1
size: NA
J: TRBJ2-3
CDR3: CASSDYILQGATDTQYF
DNA: TGTGCCAGCAGTGACTATATTTTACAGGGGGCGACAGATACGCAGTATTTT

V: TRBV27
D: NA
size: NA
J: TRBJ2-7
CDR3: CASSLVRAGGAHEQYF
DNA: TGTGCCAGCAGTTTAGTTCGGGCAGGAGGTGCCCACGAGCAGTACTTC

V: TRBV27
D: TRBD1
size: NA
J: TRBJ1-1
CDR3: CASSLLYRGLRGGTEAFF
DNA: TGTGCCAGCAGTTTACTTTACAGGGGGCTGAGAGGGGGCACTGAAGCTTTCTTT

V: TRBV7-9
D: TRBD1
size: NA
J: TRBJ1-1
CDR3: CASSFWGQVEAFF
DNA: TGTGCCAGCAGCTTCTGGGGACAGGTTGAAGCTTTCTTT

V: TRBV2
D: NA
size: NA
J: TRBJ1-3
CDR3: CASSEREGAYSGNTIYF
DNA: TGTGCCAGCAGTGAACGGGAAGGCGCCTACTCTGGAAACACCATATATTTT

V: TRBV27
D: NA
size: NA
J: TRBJ1-4
CDR3: CASSSRVSDEKLFF
DNA: TGTGCCAGCAGTTCCAGGGTTTCGGATGAAAAACTGTTTTTT

V: TRBV5-4
D: NA
size: once
J: TRBJ2-1
CDR3: CASSLRTWDEQFF
DNA: TGTGCCAGCAGCTTACGCACTTGGGATGAGCAGTTCTTC

V: TRBV6-5
D: TRBD1
size: NA
J: TRBJ1-2
CDR3: CASSTPGQGSGYTF
DNA: TGTGCCAGCAGTACACCGGGACAGGGCTCTGGCTACACCTTC

V: TRBV9
D: NA
size: NA
J: TRBJ2-2
CDR3: CASSVGGRGTGELFF
DNA: TGTGCCAGCAGCGTAGGAGGGCGAGGCACCGGGGAGCTGTTTTTT

V: TRBV27
D: NA
size: NA
J: TRBJ1-2
CDR3: CASSLNEGRVYGYTF
DNA: TGTGCCAGCAGTTTAAACGAGGGGCGAGTCTATGGCTACACCTTC